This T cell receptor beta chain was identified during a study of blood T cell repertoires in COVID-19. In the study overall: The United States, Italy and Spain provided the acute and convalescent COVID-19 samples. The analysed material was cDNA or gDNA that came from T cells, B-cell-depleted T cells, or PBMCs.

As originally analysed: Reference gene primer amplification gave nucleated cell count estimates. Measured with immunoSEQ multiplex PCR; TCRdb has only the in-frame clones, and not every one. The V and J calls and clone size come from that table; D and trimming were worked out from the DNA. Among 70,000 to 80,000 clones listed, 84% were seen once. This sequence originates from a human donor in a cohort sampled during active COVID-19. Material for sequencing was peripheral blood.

In nucleotides, the CDR3 is TGTGCCAGCAGCCCTATCGGGACTCAGTCGGATACGCAGTATTTT. It yields the protein CASSPIGTQSDTQYF. V and J are TRBV5-6 and TRBJ2-3; D possibly corresponds to TRBD2 (6 bases). V lost 4 bases and J lost 6, with 18 bases in between. The CDR3 runs to 15 residues. Per germline, CDR1 SGHDT and CDR2 YYEEEE.